Listed below are T cell receptor beta chains from one sample, sequenced in a study of cytomegalovirus exposure and HLA in healthy donors. Assay: immunoSEQ multiplex PCR; the TCRdb copy retains only in-frame clones and omits some. This table holds tens of thousands of clones, about 92% found once. Sample: PBMCs. Receptor source: a woman between 18 and 29 years old in good health and CMV-seronegative. Each CDR3 is given with its conserved first and last residue. The D gene is left open where the match is weak. Part of the rows lack a size; the others show once, few, many or a class for expanded clones.

D gene	V gene	J gene	clone size	CDR3 DNA	CDR3 protein
TRBD1	TRBV30	TRBJ1-5	.	TGTGCCTGGTGCGAGGGGGCCGGAGGCAATCAGCCCCAGCATTTT	CAWCEGAGGNQPQHF
TRBD1	TRBV5-8	TRBJ1-1	.	TGTGCCAGCAGCTTGGGGACAGGGGGCACTGAAGCTTTCTTT	CASSLGTGGTEAFF
.	TRBV25-1	TRBJ1-2	.	TGTGCCAGCAGTGAGCCAGGGGTAGAGGGCTACACCTTC	CASSEPGVEGYTF
TRBD2	TRBV27	TRBJ2-1	.	TGTGCCAGCAGTCGCCGGGGGGGACCATCGAACAATGAGCAGTTCTTC	CASSRRGGPSNNEQFF
TRBD2	TRBV29-1	TRBJ2-3	.	TGCAGCGTTGAAGAGGGACTAGCGGATACTTGGACAGATACGCAGTATTTT	CSVEEGLADTWTDTQYF
.	TRBV11-2	TRBJ1-1	.	TGTGCCAGCAGCTTAGTTTCCCAGAACACTGAAGCTTTCTTT	CASSLVSQNTEAFF
TRBD1	TRBV30	TRBJ1-1	.	TGTGCCTGGAGTTGGGTAGGACAGGGGAAGAGGGCTTTCTTT	CAWSWVGQGKRAFF
TRBD1	TRBV10-3	TRBJ1-2	.	TGTGCCATCAGTCCTAACCCTGGACAGGGCATTAAGGGCTACACCTTC	CAISPNPGQGIKGYTF
TRBD1	TRBV10-2	TRBJ2-1	.	TGCGCCAGCGAGAGGACAGGAGGTTACAATGAGCAGTTCTTC	CASERTGGYNEQFF
TRBD1	TRBV2	TRBJ2-2	.	TGTGCCACCACTCACTTCGGGGGACAGGGATCGGCCGGGGAGCTGTTTTTT	CATTHFGGQGSAGELFF
.	TRBV7-3	TRBJ2-6	.	TGTGCCAGCAGCGGATCCCCCGGGACACCGTCCCCTGGGGCCAACGTCCTGACTTTC	CASSGSPGTPSPGANVLTF
TRBD1	TRBV19	TRBJ2-4	.	TGTGCCAGTAGCCCTTCCACAGGGGGAAGGGCCAAAAACATTCAGTACTTC	CASSPSTGGRAKNIQYF
.	TRBV6-1	TRBJ2-1	once	TGTGCCAGCAGTGAACTATTGTTTCGGAGGGATGAGCAGTTCTTC	CASSELLFRRDEQFF
.	TRBV4-2	TRBJ2-7	.	TGTGCCAGCAGCCAAGGGGACTTTTCGGTCGGATACGAGCAGTACTTC	CASSQGDFSVGYEQYF
TRBD2	TRBV5-4	TRBJ2-1	once	TGTGCCAGCAGCCAGGGGCGTAGCGGGGGGGCGGATGAGCAGTTCTTC	CASSQGRSGGADEQFF
TRBD2	TRBV30	TRBJ2-2	once	TGTGCCTGGAGTGTACAACGGGGGGCGAACACCGGGGAGCTGTTTTTT	CAWSVQRGANTGELFF
.	TRBV9	TRBJ2-1	.	TGTGCCAGCAGCTCCTACGGACAAGTCAACAATGAGCAGTTCTTC	CASSSYGQVNNEQFF
.	TRBV7-2	TRBJ2-2	.	TGTGCCAGCAGACCCAGCGGGTACACCGGGGAGCTGTTTTTT	CASRPSGYTGELFF
.	TRBV2	TRBJ1-2	.	TGTGCCTCCTCGGAGAGCGGCCGTGGCTACACCTTC	CASSESGRGYTF
TRBD1	TRBV18	TRBJ1-2	.	TGTGCCAGCGCACCGGTGCAGGGGGCGCCTAGAGGCTACACCTTC	CASAPVQGAPRGYTF
.	TRBV11-2	TRBJ1-2	.	TGTGCCAGCAGCTCTCAAGGGGGCTATGGCTACACCTTC	CASSSQGGYGYTF
.	TRBV6-4	TRBJ1-5	.	TGTGCCAGCAGCCGGGAGAGCAATCAGCCCCAGCATTTT	CASSRESNQPQHF
.	TRBV28	TRBJ2-7	.	TGTGCCAGCAGGGACGTGCGGACATCCTTCTACGAGCAGTACTTC	CASRDVRTSFYEQYF
.	TRBV6-5	TRBJ1-2	.	TGTGCCAGCAGTACTCGGACACTTGATGGGTATGGCTACACCTTC	CASSTRTLDGYGYTF
.	TRBV5-1	TRBJ2-1	.	TGCGCCAGCAGCTTGGTAAGCAGTGGGGGGAATGAGCAGTTCTTC	CASSLVSSGGNEQFF
.	TRBV2	TRBJ1-2	.	TGTGCCAGCAGTGATAAGGGGAAGGATACCCTTTATGGCTACACCTTC	CASSDKGKDTLYGYTF
.	TRBV4-1	TRBJ1-2	.	TGCGCCAGCAGCCCGCCCGTACGGGGGGCGTACTATGGCTACACCTTC	CASSPPVRGAYYGYTF
.	TRBV27	TRBJ1-2	once	TGTGCCAGCAGTTTATCACCAGGCAGCTATGGCTACACCTTC	CASSLSPGSYGYTF
.	TRBV10-2	TRBJ1-1	.	TGCGCCACCTCGGCACAGGGGAACACTGAAGCTTTCTTT	CATSAQGNTEAFF
.	TRBV11-1	TRBJ2-2	.	TGTGCCAGCGGAATACAGGGGAACACCGGGGAGCTGTTTTTT	CASGIQGNTGELFF
.	TRBV7-2	TRBJ2-3	once	TGTGCCAGCAGCATCAGACAGAGCACAGATACGCAGTATTTT	CASSIRQSTDTQYF
.	TRBV18	TRBJ2-7	.	TGTGCCAGCTCACCTTCTCTACTCGCTGGGGAGGACGAGCAGTACTTC	CASSPSLLAGEDEQYF
TRBD2	TRBV11-2	TRBJ2-3	.	TGTGCCAGCAGCCCCGGGAGGTCGGGGGCAGATACGCAGTATTTT	CASSPGRSGADTQYF
.	TRBV27	TRBJ1-2	.	TGTGCCAGCAGTTCCGACAGTGTTGGGTTTGGCTACACCTTC	CASSSDSVGFGYTF
.	TRBV9	TRBJ1-5	.	TGTGCCAGCAGCGAAACAGGGATCAATCAGCCCCAGCATTTT	CASSETGINQPQHF
TRBD1	TRBV6-5	TRBJ2-7	.	TGTGCCAGCAGTTACGGGACAGCAGACTACGAGCAGTACTTC	CASSYGTADYEQYF
.	TRBV9	TRBJ2-2	once	TGTGCCAGCAGCCCCTACGGGGTAATCACCGGGGAGCTGTTTTTT	CASSPYGVITGELFF
TRBD2	TRBV2	TRBJ2-5	.	TGTGCCAGCAGTGAAGCGCTAGCGGGGTTAAGATGGGAGACCCAGTACTTC	CASSEALAGLRWETQYF
.	TRBV13	TRBJ2-7	.	TGTGCCAGCAGCTTAGACCCCTCCGGGCAGTACTTC	CASSLDPSGQYF
.	TRBV5-1	TRBJ2-2	.	TGCGCCAGCAGCTTGGAAGCGAACGGCGGGGAGCTGTTTTTT	CASSLEANGGELFF
TRBD1	TRBV4-2	TRBJ1-4	.	TGTGCCAGCAGCCGGGCTGGGGGACAGGATGAAAAACTGTTTTTT	CASSRAGGQDEKLFF
TRBD1	TRBV6-5	TRBJ2-3	.	TGTGCCAGCAGTCCCGGACAGGGCACAGATACGCAGTATTTT	CASSPGQGTDTQYF